This TCR beta chain came from a study of cytotoxic CD8 clonotypes in ibrutinib-treated CLL. Sequencing was designed to attain a depth spanning 1 in 200,000 to 1 in 1 million T cells. TCRdb's copy holds only in-frame clones and misses some; the assay was immunoSEQ multiplex PCR. The repertoire holds some 300,000 clones, more than 65% seen once, with 5% to 7% in the top ten. With 4 bases removed from V and 4 bases from J, the gap between germline ends came to 8 bases. This CDR3 is built from 13 residues. The germline V gene encodes CDR1 MNHNY and CDR2 SVGAGI (reference sequence). The chain links TRBV6-6 to TRBJ2-1; D not certain. Sequencing used PBMCs, obtained before ibrutinib treatment. This TCR derives from a human donor with chronic lymphocytic leukemia. The CDR3 DNA reads as TGTGCCAGCAGTTCCCAGACGTACAATGAGCAGTTCTTC. It is translated as CASSSQTYNEQFF.